These 17 T cell receptor beta chains were sequenced from one sample in a study of CD8 T cells in Susac syndrome. An input of about 0.5 to 1 ug of RNA was subjected to reverse transcription using random hexamers. TCRdb independently ran MiXCR on the immunoSEQ multiplex PCR reads; one entry per CDR3 protein. The sample holds approximately 150,000 distinct CDR3 sequences, 95% seen once. Sequencing was performed on CD4+ T cells from PBMCs. The receptors come from a human donor with Susac syndrome.

V usage is TRBV29-1 and J usage is TRBJ1-2; 7 nucleotides match TRBD1. Germline CDR1 reads SQVTM; CDR2 reads ANQGSEA. With 3 bases clipped from V and 7 bases from J, the junction kept 5 bases outside the gene matches. CDR3 length equals 12 residues. The CDR3 spells CSVDRGRAGYTF. The CDR3 region has the DNA TGCAGCGTTGACAGGGGGAGGGCTGGCTACACCTTC.

This chain links TRBV27 with TRBJ2-1; D possibly corresponds to TRBD2 (6 bases). Per the germline V gene, CDR1 is MNHEY and CDR2 is SMNVEV (reference sequence). The V end lost 0 bases, the J end lost 2 bases, and 8 bases lay between the germline ends. The CDR3 runs 15 residues. The CDR3 coding sequence is TGTGCCAGCAGTTTATCGGGGGGTGCCTACAATGAGCAGTTCTTC. Encoded protein: CASSLSGGAYNEQFF.

The J gene is TRBJ1-4, the V gene TRBV20-1; 7 bases fit TRBD1. Germline CDR1 is DFQATT and CDR2 is SNEGSKA (reference sequence). This CDR3 has 14 residues. With 3 bases clipped from V and 7 bases from J, the junction kept 8 bases outside the gene matches. In DNA, the CDR3 is TGCAGTGCTAGCGGACAGGAGGGTAGTGAAAAACTGTTTTTT. Translated: CSASGQEGSEKLFF.

The chain has TRBV6-2 or TRBV6-3 and TRBJ2-3, with a tentative D call TRBD1 (6 bases). The CDR3 totals 12 residues. The V gene lost 7 bases and the J gene lost 6 bases, with 11 bases spanning the gap. From germline, CDR1 is MNHEY and CDR2 SVGEGT. CDR3 sequence (DNA): TGTGCCAGCACCCCAGGGGTGGATACGCAGTATTTT. Protein sequence: CASTPGVDTQYF.

The chain links TRBV28 to TRBJ1-2; a weak D match, TRBD1 (6 bases). In germline, CDR1 is MDHEN, CDR2 SYDVKM. V was clipped by 2 bases and J by 4 bases, with 8 bases between them. The CDR3 runs 13 residues. CDR3 in DNA: TGTGCCAGCAGTTTAGGGGGCGGCTATGGCTACACCTTC. Protein product: CASSLGGGYGYTF.

The V gene is TRBV7-3, the J gene TRBJ2-1; D gene ambiguous. Germline V gives CDR1 SGHTA, CDR2 FQGTGA. CDR3 length: 15 amino acids. V lost 2 bases, J lost 6 bases, and 14 bases lay in between. CDR3 DNA: TGTGCCAGCAGCTTACTCTCAGGCAGTTCCAATGAGCAGTTCTTC. Residues: CASSLLSGSSNEQFF.

The genes are TRBV20-1 and TRBJ2-7; TRBD2 matches at 9 bases. Trimming took 1 base from V and 6 from J; bases not matched to a gene: 7. This CDR3 region has 14 residues. The germline gives CDR1 DFQATT, CDR2 SNEGSKA (reference sequence). CDR3 in amino acids: CSARGLAGKIEQYF. CDR3 coding DNA: TGCAGTGCTAGAGGCCTAGCGGGAAAGATCGAGCAGTACTTC.

This sequence joins TRBV12-3 or TRBV12-4 and TRBJ2-5, with D maybe TRBD2 (5 bases). Trimming pared 2 bases from V and 0 bases from J, leaving 10 bases between. The CDR3 is 15 residues long. CDR3 sequence: CASSLQRLYQETQYF. The CDR3 DNA sequence: TGTGCCAGCAGTTTACAGCGGCTGTACCAAGAGACCCAGTACTTC.

The rearrangement uses TRBV28 and TRBJ1-1, with 7 bases fitting TRBD1. The CDR3 is made up of 15 amino acids. Germline V gives CDR1 MDHEN, CDR2 SYDVKM. Trimming took 6 bases from V and 1 from J; bases not matched to a gene: 8. CDR3 DNA sequence: TGTGCCAGCAGCCTGGTAGGGGGCAGGAACACTGAAGCTTTCTTT. As protein: CASSLVGGRNTEAFF. The full variable domain, its missing parts supplied by reference TRBV28 and TRBJ1-1, is DVKVTQSSRYLVKRTGEKVFLECVQDMDHENMFWYRQDPGLGLRLIYFSYDVKMKEKGDIPEGYSVSREKKERFSLILESASTNQTSMYLCASSLVGGRNTEAFFGQGTRLTVV.

The CDR3 spells CASSAGLKETQYF. CDR3 nucleotide sequence: TGTGCCAGCTCAGCCGGACTGAAAGAGACCCAGTACTTC. The chain recombines TRBV18 with TRBJ2-5; possible D gene TRBD2, 5 bases. The ends were cut back, 5 bases at V and 3 bases at J, with 10 bases in the middle. Germline values: CDR1 KGHSH, CDR2 LQKENI. This CDR3 is 13 amino acids long.

The chain links TRBV20-1 to TRBJ1-2; 10 nucleotides agree with TRBD1. This CDR3 region has 14 residues. With V trimmed by 5 bases and J by 4 bases, 7 bases remained unmatched. Germline values: CDR1 DFQATT, CDR2 SNEGSKA (reference sequence). In DNA, the CDR3 is TGCAGTGCTCCCCGGGACAGGGGCCTCTATGGCTACACCTTC. Its protein is CSAPRDRGLYGYTF.

The rearrangement joins TRBV29-1 to TRBJ2-7; no reliable D call. CDR3 length: 14 amino acids. Germline V gives CDR1 SQVTM, CDR2 ANQGSEA. Trimming left V 2 bases short and J 0 bases short, with 11 bases between. CDR3 sequence (DNA): TGCAGCGTTGAATTGGGGAAGAGCTCCTACGAGCAGTACTTC. Residues: CSVELGKSSYEQYF.

The chain is built from TRBV29-1 and TRBJ2-3, with TRBD2 matching over 9 bases. Germline CDR1 and CDR2: SQVTM and ANQGSEA. V gave up 6 bases and J gave up 9 bases; unmatched junction bases: 16. The length of the CDR3 is 15 residues. CDR3 nucleotides: TGCAGCGTCACCGGACTAGCGCTTCTGGGGGGGACGCAGTATTTT. Translation: CSVTGLALLGGTQYF.

The V gene is TRBV25-1, the J gene TRBJ2-3; 7 bases agree with TRBD1. V lost 3 bases and J lost 6; bases outside the gene matches: 6. The germline V gene has CDR1 MGHDK and CDR2 SYGVNS. The CDR3 is made up of 14 amino acids. CDR3 residues: CASSDATGLDTQYF. The CDR3 DNA is TGTGCCAGCAGTGATGCGACAGGGCTGGATACGCAGTATTTT.

This chain uses TRBV12-3 or TRBV12-4 with TRBJ2-7; 11 bases match TRBD1. This CDR3 is built from 14 residues. V lost 4 bases to trimming and J lost 2 bases; unmatched junction nucleotides: 1. The CDR3 protein is CASSWTGGTYEQYF. CDR3 in DNA: TGTGCCAGCAGTTGGACAGGGGGCACCTACGAGCAGTACTTC.

The rearrangement links TRBV28 to TRBJ2-3, with D maybe TRBD2 (5 bases). Germline CDR1 MDHEN, CDR2 SYDVKM. This CDR3 comprises 14 residues. V dropped 4 bases and J dropped 2 bases, with 10 bases sitting between them. The CDR3 nucleotides are TGTGCCAGCAGTTCGCCAGCGGCCACAGATACGCAGTATTTT. Residues: CASSSPAATDTQYF.

The chain employs TRBV29-1 and TRBJ2-3; 9 bases match TRBD2. CDR3 size: 12 residues. Germline V gene sequence: CDR1 SQVTM, CDR2 ANQGSEA. V lost 6 bases, J lost 4 bases, and 2 bases stayed unmatched. CDR3 in DNA: TGCAGCGTCCGGACTAGCGCAGATACGCAGTATTTT. It translates to CSVRTSADTQYF.